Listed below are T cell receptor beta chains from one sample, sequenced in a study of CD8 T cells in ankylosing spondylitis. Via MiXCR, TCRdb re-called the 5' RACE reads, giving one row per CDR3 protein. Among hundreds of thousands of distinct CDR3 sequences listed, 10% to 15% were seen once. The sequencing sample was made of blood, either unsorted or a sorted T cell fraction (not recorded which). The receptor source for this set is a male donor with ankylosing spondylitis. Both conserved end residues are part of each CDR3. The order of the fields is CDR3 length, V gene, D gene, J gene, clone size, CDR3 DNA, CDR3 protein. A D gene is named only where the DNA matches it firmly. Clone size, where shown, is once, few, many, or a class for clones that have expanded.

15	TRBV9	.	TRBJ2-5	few	TGTGCCAGCAGCGTAGATGGGCAGGGGCAAGAGACCCAGTACTTC	CASSVDGQGQETQYF
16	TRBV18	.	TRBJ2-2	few	TGTGCCAGCTCACCACCGAGCGGTGACGACACCGGGGAGCTGTTTTTT	CASSPPSGDDTGELFF
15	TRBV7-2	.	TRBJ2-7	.	TGTGCCAGCAGCTTATTTCTGGGAAGCTCCTACGAGCAGTACTTC	CASSLFLGSSYEQYF
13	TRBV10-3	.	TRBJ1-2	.	TGTGCCATCAGTGAAGTCCTAGGGGGTGGCTACACCTTC	CAISEVLGGGYTF
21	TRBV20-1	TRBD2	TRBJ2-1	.	TGCAGTGCTAGACTGTCTGGATTCGGGACTAGCGGGAGCCAGAGGTACAATGAGCAGTTCTTC	CSARLSGFGTSGSQRYNEQFF
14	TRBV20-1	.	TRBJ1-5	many	TGCAGTGCTAGAGTAGGTAATAGCAATCAGCCCCAGCATTTT	CSARVGNSNQPQHF
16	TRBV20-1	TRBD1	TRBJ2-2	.	TGCAGTGCTAGTTTCGGTCGTGGGACAGGGGACGGGGAGCTGTTTTTT	CSASFGRGTGDGELFF
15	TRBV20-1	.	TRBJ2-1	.	TGCAGTGCTTACGGGGGCCTCCGGGGTAGAAATGAGCAGTTCTTC	CSAYGGLRGRNEQFF
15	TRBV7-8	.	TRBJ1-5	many	TGTGCCAGCAGCTTAGAGCGGAGTAGCAATCAGCCCCAGCATTTT	CASSLERSSNQPQHF
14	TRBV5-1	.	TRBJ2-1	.	TGCGCCAGCAGCAAAAGGGGGGGTAGTGATGAGCAGTTCTTC	CASSKRGGSDEQFF
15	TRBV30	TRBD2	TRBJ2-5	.	TGTGCCTGGAGTAGGGGACTAGCGGTTAAAGAGACCCAGTACTTC	CAWSRGLAVKETQYF
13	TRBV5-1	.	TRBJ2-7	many	TGCGCCAGCGGGGGGAACAGCGCCTACGAGCAGTACTTC	CASGGNSAYEQYF
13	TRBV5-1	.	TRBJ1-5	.	TGCGCCAGCACCCCGGGGCCTGAGGGGCCCCAGCATTTT	CASTPGPEGPQHF
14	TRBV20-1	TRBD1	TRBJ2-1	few	TGCAGTGCGAGACAGGGAAACTCCTACAATGAGCAGTTCTTC	CSARQGNSYNEQFF
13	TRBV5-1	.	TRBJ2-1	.	TGCGCCAGCAGCTTGGGGGACACCAGCGAGCAGTTCTTC	CASSLGDTSEQFF
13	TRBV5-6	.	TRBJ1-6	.	TGTGCCAGCAGCCGCGGGACATCTTCACCCCTCCACTTT	CASSRGTSSPLHF
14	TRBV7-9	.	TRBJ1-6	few	TGTGCCAGCAACCAGGCAGGGAGGGATTCACCCCTCCACTTT	CASNQAGRDSPLHF
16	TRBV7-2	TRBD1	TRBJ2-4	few	TGTGCCAGCAGCCCCCACGGACAGGGGGCGAGATTTGTTCAGTACTTC	CASSPHGQGARFVQYF
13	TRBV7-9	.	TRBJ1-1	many	TGTGCCAGCAGCTTAGACCAGAACACTGAAGCTTTCTTT	CASSLDQNTEAFF
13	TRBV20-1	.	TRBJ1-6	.	TGCAGTGCTAGAATCTCAGGGAATTCACCCCTCCACTTT	CSARISGNSPLHF
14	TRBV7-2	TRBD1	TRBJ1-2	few	TGTGCCAGCAGCCCGGGACAGTTCAACTATGGCTACACCTTC	CASSPGQFNYGYTF
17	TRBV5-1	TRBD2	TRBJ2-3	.	TGCGCCAGCAGCTTGGCCATTTTAGCGGGGAGCACAGATACGCAGTATTTT	CASSLAILAGSTDTQYF
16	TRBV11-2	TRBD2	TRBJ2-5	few	TGTGCCAGCAGTCCCGGACTAGCGGGAGTTCGGGAGACCCAGTACTTC	CASSPGLAGVRETQYF
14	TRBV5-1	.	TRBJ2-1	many	TGCGCCAGCAGCTTGGCTACCAGCTACAATGAGCAGTTCTTC	CASSLATSYNEQFF
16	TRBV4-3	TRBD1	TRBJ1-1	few	TGCGCCAGCAGCCAAGTAATAGGACAGGGAAACACTGAAGCTTTCTTT	CASSQVIGQGNTEAFF
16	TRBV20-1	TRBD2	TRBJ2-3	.	TGCAGTGCTAGAGATTTCCAGCGGGGGAGCACAGATACGCAGTATTTT	CSARDFQRGSTDTQYF
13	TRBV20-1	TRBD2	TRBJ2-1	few	TGCAGTGCTGCCCCAGCGGGGAAGGATGAGCAGTTCTTC	CSAAPAGKDEQFF
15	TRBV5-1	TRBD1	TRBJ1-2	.	TGCGCCAGCAGCCCCCGCCAGACAGGGGGGACTGGCTACACCTTC	CASSPRQTGGTGYTF
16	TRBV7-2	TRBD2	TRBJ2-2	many	TGTGCCAGCAGCACCTCAGCGGGAGCGAACACCGGGGAGCTGTTTTTT	CASSTSAGANTGELFF
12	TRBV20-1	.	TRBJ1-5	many	TGCAGTGCTAGCCTAAGTGATCAGCCCCAGCATTTT	CSASLSDQPQHF
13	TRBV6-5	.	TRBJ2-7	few	TGTGCCAGCAGTTACCTTACCGGCTACGAGCAGTACTTC	CASSYLTGYEQYF
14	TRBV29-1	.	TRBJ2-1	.	TGCAGCGTTGGGGGGCTGGGGTTATACAATGAGCAGTTCTTC	CSVGGLGLYNEQFF
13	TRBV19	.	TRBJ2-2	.	TGTGCCAGTAATTCCCGCTCCACCGGGGAGCTGTTTTTT	CASNSRSTGELFF
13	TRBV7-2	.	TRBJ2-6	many	TGTGCCAGCAGCGTCCTTGGGGCCAACGTCCTGACTTTC	CASSVLGANVLTF
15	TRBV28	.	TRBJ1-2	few	TGTGCCAGCAGTCTTCACGGGACGGCGCAACGCGGCTACACCTTC	CASSLHGTAQRGYTF
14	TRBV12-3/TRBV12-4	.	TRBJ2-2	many	TGTGCCAGCAGCCGGGACCCGAACACCGGGGAGCTGTTTTTT	CASSRDPNTGELFF
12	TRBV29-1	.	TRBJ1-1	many	TGCAGCGTTGACAGATTGAACACTGAAGCTTTCTTT	CSVDRLNTEAFF
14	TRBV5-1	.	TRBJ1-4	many	TGCGCCAGCAGCCAAAGCAACTGGGGTGAAAAACTGTTTTTT	CASSQSNWGEKLFF
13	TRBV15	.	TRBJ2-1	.	TGTGCCACCAGTCCCACTAGCCACAATGAGCAGTTCTTC	CATSPTSHNEQFF
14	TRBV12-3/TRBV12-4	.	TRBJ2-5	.	TGTGCCAGCAGTCTCGGACCCTTTGGAGAGACCCAGTACTTC	CASSLGPFGETQYF
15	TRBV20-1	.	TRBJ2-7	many	TGCAGTGCTAGGCAGGGTCGATACGGCCCCTACGAGCAGTACTTC	CSARQGRYGPYEQYF
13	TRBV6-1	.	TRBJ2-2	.	TGTGCCAGCAGTGAACAGGGGTCCGGGGAGCTGTTTTTT	CASSEQGSGELFF
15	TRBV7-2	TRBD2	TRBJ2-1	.	TGTGCCAGCAGCTTACAAAGCGGGATGATCCATGAGCAGTTCTTC	CASSLQSGMIHEQFF
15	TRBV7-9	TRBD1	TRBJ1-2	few	TGTGCCAGCACCCCGGGAGTGGGACAGGACTATGGCTACACCTTC	CASTPGVGQDYGYTF
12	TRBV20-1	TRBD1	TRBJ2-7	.	TGCAGTGCTAGACCGGACAGGGACGAGCAGTACTTC	CSARPDRDEQYF
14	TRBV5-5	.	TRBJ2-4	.	TGTGCCAGCAGCTCGCAGTCTCTCGAGAACATTCAGTACTTC	CASSSQSLENIQYF
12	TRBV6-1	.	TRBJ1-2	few	TGTGCCAGCAGTGAACGGGAAAATGGCTACACCTTC	CASSERENGYTF
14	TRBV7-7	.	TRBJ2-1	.	TGTGCTAGCAGCTTAGGTATCGGAGGCAATGAGCAGTTCTTC	CASSLGIGGNEQFF